This T cell receptor beta chain was identified in a study of sequential checkpoint blockade in melanoma. Study in general: Maintenance nivolumab came after either treatment sequence.

Method: immunoSEQ multiplex PCR; TCRdb's copy keeps in-frame clones and lacks some. The table includes 15,000 to 20,000 clones, 72% detected once. Treatment indicated: randomized to nivolumab then ipilimumab (arm A) or the reverse (arm B). No patient had prior DNA-damaging chemotherapy. Live CD3+CD8+ CD19− CD56− cells were sorted from PBMCs. The receptor comes from a human donor with melanoma. Specimen: CD8+ T cells sorted from blood (inferred from file names), collected from a patient given nivolumab and ipilimumab in sequence.

CDR3 region: CASSLAIGGADGYTF. CDR3 DNA: TGTGCCAGCAGCTTAGCGATAGGAGGGGCTGATGGCTACACCTTC. The chain combines TRBV7-3 with TRBJ1-2; D perhaps matches TRBD1 (5 bases). The germline V gene encodes CDR1 SGHTA and CDR2 FQGTGA. V lost 2 bases and J lost 6, with 16 bases in between. The CDR3 runs 15 residues.